This T cell receptor beta chain was observed in a study of T cell repertoires in cytomegalovirus infection. Study-wide background: Indications of both CMV infection and matching HLA type were provided by public TCR beta signatures.

TCRdb reprocessed the reads via MiXCR and lists one record per CDR3 protein. The table records 200,000 to 300,000 distinct CDR3 sequences, roughly 13% of them present only once. A few counts support this clonotype. The antigen is not known. The germline V and J ends were trimmed by 0 bases and 5 bases, with 15 bases remaining between them. Germline CDR1 SGHDT, CDR2 YYEEEE. The CDR3 is made up of 15 amino acids. Study outcomes and limitations: Frequencies of public TCR beta families were cumulated, and this identified carriers of CMV plus the relevant HLA. HLA-C-restricted CMV-specific TCR beta clonotypes prevailed in the ex vivo response.

The specimen was PBMCs. The sequence was obtained from a human donor in good health (CMV status not recorded). Some clones in this sample may be carry-over from other donors' samples. The chain employs TRBV5-6 and TRBJ2-7; D is possibly TRBD2 (5 bases). The CDR3 loop is CASSLERRLTHEQYF. The CDR3 bases are TGTGCCAGCAGCTTGGAGCGGAGACTTACCCACGAGCAGTACTTC. Looking up the rest from reference TRBV5-6 and TRBJ2-7 gives the full variable domain: DAGVTQSPTHLIKTRGQQVTLRCSPKSGHDTVSWYQQALGQGPQFIFQYYEEEERQRGNFPDRFSGHQFPNYSSELNVNALLLGDSALYLCASSLERRLTHEQYFGPGTRLTVT.